This TCR beta chain emerged from a study of cytomegalovirus exposure and HLA in healthy donors listed by TCRdb under 2017. Some background on the complete study: The 550 to 750 repertoires of the first cohort and the 95 to 150 validation repertoires were produced on the same platform, according to a later analysis. The study aimed to test whether signatures of past pathogen exposure could be identified by cataloging public T cell receptors. Besides the first cohort of more than 650 subjects, a separate validation cohort made up of 120 different subjects was used. To predict cytomegalovirus infection status, the study brought together high-throughput TCR immunosequencing, statistical association of individual TCRs with disease status, and machine learning. What the authors observed across the whole study: Of the cluster scores, approximately 94% were above 0 in a later analysis, which found that TCRs clustered in the first cohort also tended to co-occur in the roughly 130 validation repertoires. The study gave a list of around 170 TCR beta chains associated with cytomegalovirus. A few of the identified cytomegalovirus-associated TCR beta chains were confirmed in vitro to be specific for cytomegalovirus antigens. According to the authors, the approach could potentially be generalized to other disease states and immunological phenotypes. The validation cohort had no HLA typing available for a later analysis, so co-occurrence within that cohort was assessed over all 130 or so repertoires. Cytomegalovirus status was reported to be diagnosed by the classifier with high specificity and sensitivity in both the original and validation cohorts. Across donors, most TCR sequences were observed very rarely, whereas some public TCRs were present in many individuals.

The CDR3 is 9 amino acids in total, end residues counted. The germline V gene (reference sequence) yields MNHEY for CDR1 and SMNVEV for CDR2. Libraries were made using the immunoSEQ multiplex PCR assay. The authors' analysis ran thus. To diagnose cytomegalovirus status from the catalog of TCR beta chain sequences, a statistical classification framework was built. TCRdb retrieved this table from immuneACCESS and kept in-frame rearrangements only. Not all clones are present; in checked studies, unresolved V genes account for under half, and no reason is known for the remainder. The V and J calls and the clone size are those of that table, but D and trimming were determined from the DNA. The sample yields about 71,000 clones; approximately 94% were counted once. The top ten constitute more than 1% of the sample. About this clone itself: It has no known antigen specificity. This CDR3 fails to terminate in the conserved phenylalanine or tryptophan, so it likely reflects a read error. The DNA is omitted, as the CDR3 cannot be located on it reliably, and the CDR3 follows TCRdb's listing.

The donors were included in the validation cohort of roughly 130 subjects, a group kept apart from the 666-subject first cohort. The source is a woman aged 18-29 years in good health and CMV-seronegative. Sequencing was carried out using PBMCs. The rearrangement combines TRBV27 with TRBJ2-4; the table's TRBD2 call for D was not verified on the DNA. The CDR3 corresponds to CASSFPLFV.